The clone carrying this T cell receptor (beta chain) appeared a few times. TCRdb keeps only in-frame clones here, not all; method: immunoSEQ multiplex PCR. The profile shows roughly 200,000 clones, 75% to 90% of them singletons. This specimen belongs to a study of blood T cell repertoires in COVID-19. Clinical history as reported by participants underpinned cohort assignment. Within the 2 weeks before study entry, each person in the exposed group met a COVID-19 case. The CDR3 covers 18 residues. Trimming removed 0 bases from V and 2 bases from J, with 17 bases in between. CDR1 is SGHTA, CDR2 FQGNSA, per germline.

The sequenced sample was PBMCs or T cells enriched from blood (not recorded which). The TCR originated in a woman between 25 and 40 years old who had been exposed to COVID-19. The J gene is TRBJ1-5, the V gene TRBV7-2; possibly TRBD1 for D (5 bases). CDR3 protein: CASSLARPGRRGNQPQHF. The CDR3 nucleotides read TGTGCCAGCAGCTTAGCCCGGCCAGGGCGAAGAGGCAATCAGCCCCAGCATTTT.